One sample yielded the 24 T cell receptor beta chains listed below, sequenced in a study of T cells expressing NK-cell markers. From the 5' RACE reads, TCRdb lists one entry per CDR3 protein and no DNA. The sample yields about 550,000 distinct CDR3 sequences, of which the top ten take up 3% to 4.5%. Sequencing was performed on blood T cells: a sorted CD56 or NKG2C T cell subset, CD4+ or CD8+ T cells, or bulk PBMC T cells (not recorded which). These receptors were collected from a young man in good health.

The chain carries TRBV6-2 or TRBV6-3 and TRBJ1-5. The CDR3 consists of 12 residues. Germline lookup yields CDR1 MNHEY and CDR2 SVGEGT. The CDR3 here is CASRTPNQPQHF.

The V gene is TRBV24-1, the J gene TRBJ1-1; TCRdb gives TRBD1 as the D gene, but with no DNA this cannot be confirmed. The length of the CDR3 is 13 residues. Germline V gene lookup returns CDR1 KGHDR and CDR2 SFDVKD. The CDR3: CATMRDGNTEAFF.

The J gene is TRBJ2-3, the V gene TRBV24-1; there is no DNA to check the TCRdb D call of TRBD2. This CDR3 is 15 amino acids long. Germline V CDR1 and CDR2: KGHDR, SFDVKD. CDR3 protein: CATSDPRTITDTQYF.

V usage is TRBV5-5 and J usage is TRBJ2-1; TCRdb's assignment of TRBD1 cannot be checked, as there is no DNA. The CDR3 is 13 residues long. The germline CDR1 and CDR2 sequences are SGHKS and YYEKEE (reference sequence). The CDR3 here is CASSRDRNNEQFF.

The genes are TRBV11-2 and TRBJ2-5. Germline CDR1 reads SGHAT; CDR2 reads FQNNGV. The CDR3 runs to 14 residues. The CDR3 loop is CASSLGLLGETQYF.

The chain combines TRBV20-1 with TRBJ2-7; TCRdb indicates TRBD2, and absent DNA this call remains unverified. The germline gives CDR1 DFQATT, CDR2 SNEGSKA (reference sequence). The CDR3 covers 15 residues. The CDR3 region is CSARDQDSGAYEQYF.

This chain connects TRBV7-2 to TRBJ1-5. CDR1 and CDR2 (germline): SGHTA, FQGNSA. The length of the CDR3 is 15 residues. The CDR3 here is CASSSLLLRSQPQHF. The whole variable domain, remainder taken from reference TRBV7-2 and TRBJ1-5, is GAGVSQSPSNKVTEKGKDVELRCDPISGHTALYWYRQSLGQGLEFLIYFQGNSAPDKSGLPSDRFSAERTGGSVSTLTIQRTQQEDSAVYLCASSSLLLRSQPQHFGDGTRLSIL.

The V and J genes are TRBV4-1 and TRBJ1-1. The CDR3 has 16 amino acids. The germline CDR1 and CDR2 sequences are MGHRA and YSYEKL. Here the CDR3 reads CASSQVGGVLNTEAFF.

This chain connects TRBV24-1 to TRBJ2-1. The CDR3 is 15 residues long. Germline V gene lookup returns CDR1 KGHDR and CDR2 SFDVKD. CDR3 sequence: CATSGDRGTYNEQFF.

The CDR3 sequence: CASLSTTGAKGNTIYF. The rearrangement links TRBV12-3 or TRBV12-4 to TRBJ1-3; without DNA, the TCRdb call of TRBD1 cannot be checked. The CDR3 is 16 residues long.

The CDR3 region is CASSPYRGRKQFF. The chain carries TRBV11-2 and TRBJ2-1; lacking DNA, the TRBD1 call made by TCRdb goes unchecked. This CDR3 is 13 amino acids long. Germline V lookup: CDR1 SGHAT, CDR2 FQNNGV. Using reference TRBV11-2 and TRBJ2-1 for the parts outside the CDR3, the full variable domain is EAGVAQSPRYKIIEKRQSVAFWCNPISGHATLYWYQQILGQGPKLLIQFQNNGVVDDSQLPKDRFSAERLKGVDSTLKIQPAKLEDSAVYLCASSPYRGRKQFFGPGTRLTVL.

V usage is TRBV6-2 or TRBV6-3 and J usage is TRBJ1-1; the TCRdb call, TRBD1, lacks DNA for checking. Germline lookup yields CDR1 MNHEY and CDR2 SVGEGT. This CDR3 is built from 14 residues. CDR3 amino acids: CASSTIGGNTEAFF.

CDR3 region: CASSYGLAGRQETQYF. This chain links TRBV5-1 with TRBJ2-5; the TCRdb D gene call, TRBD2, has no DNA to confirm it. Per germline, CDR1 SGHRS and CDR2 YFSETQ. The CDR3 loop spans 16 amino acids.

This chain uses TRBV9 with TRBJ2-2. The CDR3 has 17 amino acids. CDR1 is SGDLS and CDR2 is YYNGEE in the germline V gene. CDR3 amino acids: CASSVGPRGKNTGELFF.

The rearrangement joins TRBV30 to TRBJ2-7; TCRdb selects TRBD2, and the lack of DNA leaves this call unchecked. CDR1 and CDR2 (germline): GTSNPN, SVGIG (reference sequence). This CDR3 spans 13 amino acids. CDR3 loop: CAWSVRGVGEQYF.

The chain employs TRBV29-1 and TRBJ2-6; the TCRdb D gene call, TRBD2, has no DNA to confirm it. Germline CDR1 is SQVTM and CDR2 is ANQGSEA. CDR3 length: 17 amino acids. CDR3 sequence reads: CTSLARTEGSGANVLTF.

The chain employs TRBV27 and TRBJ2-3; checking the TCRdb D call of TRBD2 is not possible without DNA. CDR3 size: 21 residues. Germline V CDR1 and CDR2: MNHEY, SMNVEV (reference sequence). CDR3: CASSSDRPGLPTRRAADTQYF.

The V call is TRBV29-1, the J call TRBJ1-2. This CDR3 spans 12 amino acids. Germline values: CDR1 SQVTM, CDR2 ANQGSEA. The CDR3 sequence: CTAGSENYGYTF.

This chain joins TRBV7-7 and TRBJ2-1; as DNA is missing, the TRBD1 call by TCRdb cannot be tested. The CDR3 covers 16 residues. Per germline, CDR1 SSHAT and CDR2 FNYEAQ (reference sequence). The chain's CDR3 is CASSLGSGQGYDEQFF.

The chain recombines TRBV5-5 with TRBJ2-5; checking the TCRdb D call of TRBD1 is not possible without DNA. The CDR3 length is 14 residues. Germline V gene data show CDR1 as SGHKS and CDR2 as YYEKEE (reference sequence). The CDR3 sequence is CASSLLSSQETQYF.

The chain couples TRBV10-3 to TRBJ1-1; TCRdb's D call of TRBD1 is untestable without DNA. CDR3 length: 14 residues. CDR1 is ENHRY, CDR2 SYGVKD, per germline. The CDR3 loop reads CAISSGQGETEAFF.

The rearrangement joins TRBV6-1 to TRBJ2-1; TCRdb's D gene call, TRBD2, goes unchecked for lack of DNA. CDR1 and CDR2 (germline): MNHNS, SASEGT. This CDR3 is built from 17 residues. The CDR3: CASSFTGASGSNNEQFF.

The chain couples TRBV7-2 to TRBJ2-1. Germline CDR1 is SGHTA and CDR2 is FQGNSA. The CDR3 contains 15 residues. The CDR3 sequence: CASSSSGSWGNEQFF.

V is TRBV18 and J is TRBJ2-2. Germline CDR1 and CDR2: KGHSH and LQKENI. This CDR3 contains 15 residues. The CDR3 spells CASSPLPGYTGELFF.